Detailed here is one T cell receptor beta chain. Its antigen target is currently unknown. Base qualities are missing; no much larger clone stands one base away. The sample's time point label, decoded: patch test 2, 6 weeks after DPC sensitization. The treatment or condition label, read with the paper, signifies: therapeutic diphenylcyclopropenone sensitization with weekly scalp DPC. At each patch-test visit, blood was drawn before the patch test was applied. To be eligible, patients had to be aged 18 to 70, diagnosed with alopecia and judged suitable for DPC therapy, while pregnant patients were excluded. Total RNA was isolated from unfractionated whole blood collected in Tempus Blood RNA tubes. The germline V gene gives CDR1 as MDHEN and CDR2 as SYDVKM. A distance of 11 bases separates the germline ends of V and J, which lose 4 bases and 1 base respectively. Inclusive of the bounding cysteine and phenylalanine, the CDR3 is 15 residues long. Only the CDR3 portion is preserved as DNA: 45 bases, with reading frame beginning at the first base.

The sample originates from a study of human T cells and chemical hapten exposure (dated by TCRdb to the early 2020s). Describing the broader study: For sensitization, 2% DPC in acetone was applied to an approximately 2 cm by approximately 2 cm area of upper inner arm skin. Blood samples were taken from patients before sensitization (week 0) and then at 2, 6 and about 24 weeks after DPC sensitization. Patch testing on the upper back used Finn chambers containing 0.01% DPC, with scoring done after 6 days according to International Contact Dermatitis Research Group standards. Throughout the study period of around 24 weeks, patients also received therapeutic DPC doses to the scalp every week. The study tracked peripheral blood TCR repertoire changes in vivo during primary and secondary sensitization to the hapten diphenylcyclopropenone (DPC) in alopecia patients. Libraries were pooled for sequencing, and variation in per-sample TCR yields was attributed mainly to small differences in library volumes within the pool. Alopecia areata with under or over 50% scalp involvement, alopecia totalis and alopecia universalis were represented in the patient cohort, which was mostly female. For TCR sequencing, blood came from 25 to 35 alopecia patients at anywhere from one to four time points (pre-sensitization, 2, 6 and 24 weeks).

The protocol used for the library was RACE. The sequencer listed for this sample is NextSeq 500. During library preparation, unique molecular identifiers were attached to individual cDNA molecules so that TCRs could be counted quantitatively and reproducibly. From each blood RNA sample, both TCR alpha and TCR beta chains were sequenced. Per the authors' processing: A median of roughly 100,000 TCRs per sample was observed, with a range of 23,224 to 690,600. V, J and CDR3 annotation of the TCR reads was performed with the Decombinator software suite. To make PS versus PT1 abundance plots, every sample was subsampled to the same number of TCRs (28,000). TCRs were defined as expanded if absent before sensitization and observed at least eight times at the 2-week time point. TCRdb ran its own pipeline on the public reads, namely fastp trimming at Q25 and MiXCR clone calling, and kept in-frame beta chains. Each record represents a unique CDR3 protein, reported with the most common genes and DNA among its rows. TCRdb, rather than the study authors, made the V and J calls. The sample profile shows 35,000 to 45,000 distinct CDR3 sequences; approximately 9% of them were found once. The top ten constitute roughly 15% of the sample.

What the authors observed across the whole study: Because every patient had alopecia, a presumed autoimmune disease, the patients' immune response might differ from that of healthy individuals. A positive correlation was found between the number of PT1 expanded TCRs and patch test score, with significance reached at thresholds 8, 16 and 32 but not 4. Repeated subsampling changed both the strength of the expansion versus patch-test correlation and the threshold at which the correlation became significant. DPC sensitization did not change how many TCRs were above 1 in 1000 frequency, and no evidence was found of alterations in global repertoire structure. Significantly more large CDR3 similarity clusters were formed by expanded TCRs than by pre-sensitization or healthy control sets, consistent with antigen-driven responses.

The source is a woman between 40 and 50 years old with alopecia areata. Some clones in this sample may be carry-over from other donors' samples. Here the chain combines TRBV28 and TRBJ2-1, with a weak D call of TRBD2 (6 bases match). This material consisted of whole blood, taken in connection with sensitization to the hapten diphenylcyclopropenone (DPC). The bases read TGTGCCAGCAGTTCCCCTCGGGGGTCCTACAATGAGCAGTTCTTC. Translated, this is CASSSPRGSYNEQFF. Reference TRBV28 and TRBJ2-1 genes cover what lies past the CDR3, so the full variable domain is DVKVTQSSRYLVKRTGEKVFLECVQDMDHENMFWYRQDPGLGLRLIYFSYDVKMKEKGDIPEGYSVSREKKERFSLILESASTNQTSMYLCASSSPRGSYNEQFFGPGTRLTVL.